This T cell receptor (beta chain) was recovered during a study of sequential checkpoint blockade in melanoma. Treatment defined: randomized to nivolumab then ipilimumab (arm A) or the reverse (arm B). Sorted cells were live CD3+CD8+, lacking CD19 and CD56, from PBMCs. Profiled with immunoSEQ multiplex PCR; TCRdb holds only in-frame clones, not every one. The sample consists of over 25,000 clones, around 77% of them appearing once. Germline V gives CDR1 MGHRA, CDR2 YSYEKL. The CDR3 spans 15 residues. J gave up 7 bases and V 0 bases, and 4 bases lay outside the gene matches. This chain connects TRBV4-1 to TRBJ1-5; 9 bases match TRBD1. Here the sequenced sample was CD8+ T cells sorted from blood (inferred from file names), taken from a patient given nivolumab and ipilimumab in sequence. This receptor was identified in a human donor with melanoma. The CDR3 DNA is TGCGCCAGCAGCCAAGAAGACAGGGGGGGCCAGCCCCAGCATTTT. Its translation is CASSQEDRGGQPQHF.